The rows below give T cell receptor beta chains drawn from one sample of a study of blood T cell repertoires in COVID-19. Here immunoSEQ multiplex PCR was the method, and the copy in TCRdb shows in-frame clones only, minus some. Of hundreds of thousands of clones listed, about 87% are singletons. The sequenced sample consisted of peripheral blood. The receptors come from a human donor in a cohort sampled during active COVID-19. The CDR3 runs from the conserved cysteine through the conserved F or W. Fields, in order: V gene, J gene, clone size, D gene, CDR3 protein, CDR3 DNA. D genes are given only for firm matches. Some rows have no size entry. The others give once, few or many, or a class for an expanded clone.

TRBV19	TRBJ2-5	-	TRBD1	CASGTGGETQYF	TGTGCCAGCGGGACAGGGGGTGAGACCCAGTACTTC
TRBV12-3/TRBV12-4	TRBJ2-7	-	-	CASGKQAAYEQYF	TGTGCCAGCGGCAAGCAGGCCGCCTACGAGCAGTACTTC
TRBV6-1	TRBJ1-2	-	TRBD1	CASSDIGTGSYGYTF	TGTGCCAGCAGTGATATTGGGACAGGCTCATATGGCTACACCTTC
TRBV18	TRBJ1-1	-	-	CASSPSGQNTEAFF	TGTGCCAGCTCACCGTCAGGACAGAACACTGAAGCTTTCTTT
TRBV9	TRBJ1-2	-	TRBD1	CASSGGSTGSNGYTF	TGTGCCAGCAGCGGGGGGTCGACAGGGAGCAATGGCTACACCTTC
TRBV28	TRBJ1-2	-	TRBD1	CASSLPDGTGINYGYTF	TGTGCCAGCAGTTTACCCGATGGGACAGGGATTAACTATGGCTACACCTTC
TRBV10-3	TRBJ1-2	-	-	CAIRPRAGNYGYTF	TGTGCCATCAGGCCGCGAGCGGGTAACTATGGCTACACCTTC
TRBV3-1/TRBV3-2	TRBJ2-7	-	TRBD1	CASSQGDRGFEQYF	TGTGCCAGCAGCCAAGGGGACAGGGGGTTCGAGCAGTACTTC
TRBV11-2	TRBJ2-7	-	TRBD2	CASRRTSGPYEQYF	TGTGCCAGCAGACGGACTAGCGGACCCTACGAGCAGTACTTC
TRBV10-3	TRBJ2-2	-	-	CAISEGRWAGELFF	TGTGCCATCAGTGAGGGGAGGTGGGCCGGGGAGCTGTTTTTT
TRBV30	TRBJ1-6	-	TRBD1	CAWSVTFIRTGHNSPLHF	TGTGCCTGGAGTGTAACGTTTATCAGGACAGGGCATAATTCACCCCTCCACTTT
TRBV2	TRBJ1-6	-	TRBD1	CASGRDRSSYNSPLHF	TGTGCCAGTGGCCGGGACAGAAGCTCCTATAATTCACCCCTCCACTTT
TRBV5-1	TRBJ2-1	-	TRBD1	CASSPGQGPYNEQFF	TGCGCCAGCAGCCCGGGACAGGGTCCCTACAATGAGCAGTTCTTC
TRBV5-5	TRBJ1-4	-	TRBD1	CASSRPGTGNMFF	TGTGCCAGCAGCAGGCCCGGGACAGGGAATATGTTTTTT
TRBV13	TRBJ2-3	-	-	CASSVGRGMSTDTQYF	TGTGCCAGCAGCGTAGGTCGCGGGATGAGCACAGATACGCAGTATTTT
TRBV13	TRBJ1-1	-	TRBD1	CASSLSLDRVTEAFF	TGTGCCAGCAGCTTAAGCCTGGACAGGGTTACTGAAGCTTTCTTT
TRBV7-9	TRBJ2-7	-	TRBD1	CASSPDRVTYEQYF	TGTGCCAGCAGCCCTGACAGGGTGACCTACGAGCAGTACTTC
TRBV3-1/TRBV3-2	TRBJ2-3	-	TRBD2	CASSQDIVAGGRVDTQYF	TGTGCCAGCAGCCAAGATATCGTCGCGGGGGGGCGCGTAGATACGCAGTATTTT
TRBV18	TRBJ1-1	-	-	CASSPRGAPDEAFF	TGTGCCAGCTCACCCCGGGGGGCGCCGGACGAAGCTTTCTTT
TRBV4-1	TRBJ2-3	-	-	CASSRALWSTDTQYF	TGCGCCAGCAGCCGGGCACTGTGGAGCACAGATACGCAGTATTTT
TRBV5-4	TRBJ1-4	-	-	CASRRGGPNEKLFF	TGTGCCAGCAGGCGAGGGGGACCCAATGAAAAACTGTTTTTT
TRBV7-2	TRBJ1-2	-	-	CASSLRAGSNYGYTF	TGTGCCAGCAGCTTAAGGGCAGGGTCTAACTATGGCTACACCTTC
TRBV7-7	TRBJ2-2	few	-	CASSSLTTGSGELFF	TGTGCTAGCAGCTCGCTAACAACGGGGTCCGGGGAGCTGTTTTTT
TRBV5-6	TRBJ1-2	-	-	CASSYRGWGYTF	TGTGCCAGCAGCTATCGGGGGTGGGGCTACACCTTC
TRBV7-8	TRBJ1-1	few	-	CASSLGLGNTEAFF	TGTGCCAGCAGCTTGGGACTAGGGAACACTGAAGCTTTCTTT
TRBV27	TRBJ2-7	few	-	CASSLALAYEQYF	TGTGCCAGCAGTTTGGCACTAGCCTACGAGCAGTACTTC
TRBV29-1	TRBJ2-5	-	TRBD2	CSVRTSGSSQETQYF	TGCAGCGTTAGGACTAGCGGGAGTTCTCAAGAGACCCAGTACTTC
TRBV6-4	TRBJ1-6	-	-	CASTPVCCNSPLHF	TGTGCCAGCACCCCCGTCTGTTGTAATTCACCCCTCCACTTT
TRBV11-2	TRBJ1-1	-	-	CASSSIRRIEAFF	TGTGCCAGCAGCTCTATAAGGAGGATTGAAGCTTTCTTT
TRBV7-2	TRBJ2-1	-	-	CASSLARRSNEQFF	TGTGCCAGCAGCTTAGCGCGTCGATCCAATGAGCAGTTCTTC
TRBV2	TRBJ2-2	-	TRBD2	CASRAGAAGELFF	TGTGCCAGCAGAGCGGGAGCGGCCGGGGAGCTGTTTTTT
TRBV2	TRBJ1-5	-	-	CASSEQGRVRDQPQHF	TGTGCCAGCAGTGAACAGGGCAGGGTCCGAGATCAGCCCCAGCATTTT
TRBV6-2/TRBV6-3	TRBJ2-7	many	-	CASSYSTLYEQYF	TGTGCCAGCAGTTACTCGACTTTATACGAGCAGTACTTC
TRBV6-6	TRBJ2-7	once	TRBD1	CASSYSGTGRAYEQYF	TGTGCCAGCAGTTACTCCGGGACAGGGCGCGCCTACGAGCAGTACTTC
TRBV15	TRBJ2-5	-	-	CATSRDRGETQYF	TGTGCCACCAGCAGAGACAGGGGAGAGACCCAGTACTTC
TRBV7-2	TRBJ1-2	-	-	CASSLLRGGTGGYTF	TGTGCCAGCAGCCTACTTAGGGGGGGGACGGGTGGCTACACCTTC
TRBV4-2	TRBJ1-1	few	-	CASSPTDRLNTEAFF	TGTGCCAGCAGCCCTACAGACAGGCTGAACACTGAAGCTTTCTTT
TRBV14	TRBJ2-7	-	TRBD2	CASSQAGGPYEQYF	TGTGCCAGCAGCCAAGCGGGAGGGCCGTACGAGCAGTACTTC